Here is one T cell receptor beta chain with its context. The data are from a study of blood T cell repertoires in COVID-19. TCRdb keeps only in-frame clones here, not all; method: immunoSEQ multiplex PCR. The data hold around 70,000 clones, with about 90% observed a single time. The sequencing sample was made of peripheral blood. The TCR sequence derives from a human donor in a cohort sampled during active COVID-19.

The CDR3 spells CASSSRQGDGYTF. In DNA, the CDR3 is TGTGCCAGCAGCTCCAGACAGGGAGATGGCTACACCTTC. V and J are TRBV7-3 and TRBJ1-2; 7 positions agree with TRBD1. Germline V gives CDR1 SGHTA, CDR2 FQGTGA. With 4 bases clipped from V and 6 bases from J, the junction kept 5 bases outside the gene matches. The CDR3 runs 13 residues.